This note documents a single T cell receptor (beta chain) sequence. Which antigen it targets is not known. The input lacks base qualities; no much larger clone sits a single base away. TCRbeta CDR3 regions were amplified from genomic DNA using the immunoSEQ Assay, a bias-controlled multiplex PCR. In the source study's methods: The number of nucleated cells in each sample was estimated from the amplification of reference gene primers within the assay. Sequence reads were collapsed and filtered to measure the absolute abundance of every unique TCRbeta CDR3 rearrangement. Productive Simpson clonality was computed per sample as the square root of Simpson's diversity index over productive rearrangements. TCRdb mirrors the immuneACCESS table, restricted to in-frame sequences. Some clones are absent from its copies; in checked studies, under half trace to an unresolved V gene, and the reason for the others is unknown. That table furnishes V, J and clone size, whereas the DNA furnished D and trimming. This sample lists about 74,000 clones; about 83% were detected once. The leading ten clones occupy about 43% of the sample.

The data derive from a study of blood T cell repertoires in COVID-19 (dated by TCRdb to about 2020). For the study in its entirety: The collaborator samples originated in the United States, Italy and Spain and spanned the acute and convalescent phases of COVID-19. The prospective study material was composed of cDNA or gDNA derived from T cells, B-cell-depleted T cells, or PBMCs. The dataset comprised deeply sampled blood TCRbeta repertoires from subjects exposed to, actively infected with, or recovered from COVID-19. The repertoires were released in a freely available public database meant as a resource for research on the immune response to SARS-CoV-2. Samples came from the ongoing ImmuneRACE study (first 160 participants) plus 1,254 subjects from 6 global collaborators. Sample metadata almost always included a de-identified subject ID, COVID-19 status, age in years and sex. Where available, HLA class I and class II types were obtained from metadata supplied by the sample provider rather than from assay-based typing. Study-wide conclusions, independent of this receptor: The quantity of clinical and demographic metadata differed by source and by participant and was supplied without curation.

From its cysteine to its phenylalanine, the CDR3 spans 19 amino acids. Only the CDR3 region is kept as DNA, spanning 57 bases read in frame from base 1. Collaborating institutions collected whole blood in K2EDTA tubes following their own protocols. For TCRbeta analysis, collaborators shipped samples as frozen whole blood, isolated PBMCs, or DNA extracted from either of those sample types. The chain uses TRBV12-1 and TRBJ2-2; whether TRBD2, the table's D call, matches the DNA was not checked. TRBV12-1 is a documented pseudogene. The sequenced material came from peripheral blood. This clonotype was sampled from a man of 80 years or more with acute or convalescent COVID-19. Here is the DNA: TGTGCCAGCAGCTCCACGCGGGGACTTGCACCGCTAAACACCGGGGAGCTGTTTTTT. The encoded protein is CASSSTRGLAPLNTGELFF.